This TCR beta chain was captured in a study of T cell repertoires in cytomegalovirus infection. Study overall: CMV epitopes that were recently identified and HLA-C-restricted were used alongside well-studied HLA-B-restricted ones. Shared public TCR beta signatures pointed to both CMV infection and a matching HLA type.

Findings of the study overall: Summed public TCR beta family frequency identified CMV carriers bearing the relevant HLA. HLA-C-restricted CMV clonotypes gave the most frequent clonotype in two of eight donors.

Each CDR3 protein gets one entry after TCRdb re-called the reads with MiXCR. The table lists 680,000 or so distinct CDR3 sequences, around 30% of them singletons. This clonotype was seen more than once but under ten times. The antigen is not known. The CDR3 covers 12 residues. Unmatched junction bases numbered 2, after V lost 6 bases and J lost 6 bases. The gene calls are TRBV12-3 or TRBV12-4 and TRBJ2-4, with TRBD1 identical over 7 bases. The TCR comes from a human donor in good health (CMV status not recorded). Some clones in this sample may be carry-over from other donors' samples. The sequencing used cultured PBMCs, collected from culture after CMV antigen stimulation. As DNA, the CDR3 is TGTGCCAGCAGCAACAGGGGAAACATTCAGTACTTC. It specifies CASSNRGNIQYF.